Listed here are 30 T cell receptor beta chains from one sample, sequenced in a study of blood T cell repertoires in COVID-19 (dated by TCRdb to the early 2020s). Library preparation employed the immunoSEQ multiplex PCR assay. In TCRdb, the immuneACCESS table is reduced to in-frame sequences with V and J assigned. These tables do not hold every clone; where another copy was compared, an unresolved V gene accounts for under half, and the others remain unexplained. This sample is represented by roughly 350,000 clones; 80% to 90% of them were singletons. The leading ten clones occupy about 9.4% of the sample. Sequencing was carried out using peripheral blood. Receptor source: a young woman with COVID-19, enrolled during active disease.

This chain joins TRBV5-1 and TRBJ2-2, with 8 bases lining up with TRBD2. CDR1 and CDR2 (germline): SGHRS, YFSETQ. V shed 5 bases and J 6 bases; nucleotides not matched to a gene: 6. The CDR3 runs 14 residues. As DNA, the CDR3 is TGCGCCAGCAGAGGACTAGCCAGCGCCGGGGAGCTGTTTTTT. Its protein product is CASRGLASAGELFF.

The rearrangement uses TRBV28 and TRBJ2-2, with TRBD2 as a possible D gene (5 bases). Germline CDR1 MDHEN, CDR2 SYDVKM. V was trimmed by 5 bases and J by 6 bases, leaving 16 bases between them. The CDR3 runs 15 residues. The CDR3 region has the DNA TGTGCCAGCAGTCCAACGGGGTTTACCCCCGGGGAGCTGTTTTTT. Translated: CASSPTGFTPGELFF.

CDR3 in amino acids: CASRSDWIKNIQYF. In nucleotides, the CDR3 is TGTGCCAGCAGATCGGACTGGATCAAAAACATTCAGTACTTC. The rearrangement links TRBV28 to TRBJ2-4; tentatively, D is TRBD2 (5 bases). The CDR3 extends over 14 amino acids. The V and J ends lost 6 bases and 3 bases respectively, with 12 bases between them. Germline values: CDR1 MDHEN, CDR2 SYDVKM.

The chain uses TRBV2 and TRBJ2-7, with 10 bases aligning to TRBD1. Trimming cost V 6 bases and J 2 bases; bases outside gene matches: 13. CDR3 size: 17 residues. Germline CDR1 reads SNHLY; CDR2 reads FYNNEI. The CDR3 here is CASSARTGTGVTYEQYF. In nucleotides, the CDR3 is TGTGCCAGCAGCGCCAGGACCGGGACAGGGGTCACCTACGAGCAGTACTTC.

The V gene is TRBV5-1, the J gene TRBJ1-1; D ambiguous. Germline V gene lookup returns CDR1 SGHRS and CDR2 YFSETQ. Trimming took 0 bases from V and 6 from J, leaving 9 bases between them. The CDR3 has 13 residues. The CDR3 DNA is TGCGCCAGCAGCTTGGGTGGGCTTTCTGAAGCTTTCTTT. The encoded protein is CASSLGGLSEAFF.

The gene calls are TRBV2 and TRBJ2-7; 9 nucleotides align to TRBD1. This CDR3 comprises 13 residues. V trimming: 7 bases; J trimming: 7 bases; junction bases outside the gene matches: 8. Germline loops: CDR1 SNHLY, CDR2 FYNNEI. This CDR3 is CASTEQGAGEQYF. The CDR3 nucleotides are TGTGCCAGCACCGAACAGGGGGCGGGGGAGCAGTACTTC.

This clone appeared many times. The chain employs TRBV5-5 and TRBJ2-5, with 7 bases that match TRBD2. The CDR3 has 17 amino acids. V lost 3 bases to trimming and J lost 1 base; unmatched junction nucleotides: 12. The germline V gene has CDR1 SGHKS and CDR2 YYEKEE (reference sequence). CDR3 nucleotide sequence: TGTGCCAGCAGCTCAGAGGGGTTAGCGGGCCCCCAAGAGACCCAGTACTTC. Encoded protein: CASSSEGLAGPQETQYF. The whole variable domain, remainder taken from reference TRBV5-5 and TRBJ2-5, is DAGVTQSPTHLIKTRGQQVTLRCSPISGHKSVSWYQQVLGQGPQFIFQYYEKEERGRGNFPDRFSARQFPNYSSELNVNALLLGDSALYLCASSSEGLAGPQETQYFGPGTRLLVL.

The V and J genes are TRBV12-3 or TRBV12-4 and TRBJ1-1; D remains unclear. This CDR3 is built from 13 residues. Trimming left V 6 bases short and J 5 bases short, with 13 bases between. CDR3 in DNA: TGTGCCAGCAGCGTAAAGAGAGGTACTGAAGCTTTCTTT. Amino acids: CASSVKRGTEAFF.

The chain couples TRBV6-5 to TRBJ1-5, with D perhaps TRBD1 (6 bases). CDR1 MNHEY and CDR2 SVGAGI come from the germline V gene. V lost 5 bases to trimming and J lost 0 bases, with 11 bases between them. The CDR3 totals 15 residues. CDR3 DNA: TGTGCCAGCAGTCTCCACAGGGATAGCAATCAGCCCCAGCATTTT. Amino acids: CASSLHRDSNQPQHF.

The chain links TRBV11-1 to TRBJ2-1, with 10 positions matching TRBD2. Germline CDR1 reads SGHAT; CDR2 reads FQDESV (reference sequence). Trimming removed 8 bases from V and 6 bases from J; junction bases left unmatched: 10. The CDR3 loop spans 15 amino acids. CDR3 loop: CASRDLAGASNEQFF. Written as DNA, the CDR3 is TGTGCCAGCCGGGACCTAGCGGGAGCTAGCAATGAGCAGTTCTTC. The full variable domain, completed using reference TRBV11-1 and TRBJ2-1, is EAEVAQSPRYKITEKSQAVAFWCDPISGHATLYWYRQILGQGPELLVQFQDESVVDDSQLPKDRFSAERLKGVDSTLKIQPAELGDSAMYLCASRDLAGASNEQFFGPGTRLTVL.

This clone was seen a single time. V usage is TRBV27 and J usage is TRBJ2-3, with TRBD2 identical over 9 bases. After removal of 5 bases from V and 2 bases from J, the junction contained 11 bases not matched to a gene. The CDR3 is made up of 17 amino acids. Germline-derived CDR1 and CDR2 are MNHEY and SMNVEV (reference sequence). CDR3 sequence reads: CASSPGRLAAYTDTQYF. CDR3 nucleotides: TGTGCCAGCAGTCCCGGCCGACTAGCGGCATACACAGATACGCAGTATTTT.

The chain employs TRBV7-3 and TRBJ1-6; unclear D gene. V lost 1 base to trimming and J lost 10 bases, with 11 bases between them. Germline CDR1 is SGHTA and CDR2 is FQGTGA. The CDR3 runs to 14 residues. CDR3 DNA sequence: TGTGCCAGCAGCTTAAGAGGGAGCGAGTCACCCCTCCACTTT. It translates to CASSLRGSESPLHF.

The chain joins TRBV28 to TRBJ1-2, with D hard to call. This CDR3 has 11 amino acids. Germline assignment: CDR1 MDHEN and CDR2 SYDVKM. The V end lost 4 bases, the J end lost 8 bases, and 8 bases lay between the germline ends. The CDR3 reads CASSSRRGYTF. CDR3 nucleotides: TGTGCCAGCAGTTCCCGGAGGGGCTACACCTTC.

The chain uses TRBV2 and TRBJ1-4, with 7 bases matching TRBD1. V was pared by 3 bases and J by 5 bases, with 3 bases of the junction left unmatched. This CDR3 has 14 amino acids. Per germline, CDR1 SNHLY and CDR2 FYNNEI. This chain's CDR3 is CASSDETGNEKLFF. The CDR3 DNA reads TGTGCCAGCAGTGACGAGACAGGGAATGAAAAACTGTTTTTT.

This chain links TRBV5-6 with TRBJ1-2; TRBD1 agrees at 8 bases. The CDR3 is 18 residues long. V lost 4 bases and J lost 0; bases outside the gene matches: 14. The germline gives CDR1 SGHDT, CDR2 YYEEEE. Here the CDR3 reads CASSLPGQGPAPNYGYTF. For the CDR3, the DNA is TGTGCCAGCAGCCTTCCCGGACAGGGACCTGCACCTAACTATGGCTACACCTTC.

V and J are TRBV7-9 and TRBJ2-7; perhaps TRBD1 as D (5 bases). In germline, CDR1 is SEHNR, CDR2 FQNEAQ (reference sequence). This CDR3 region has 14 residues. V gave up 2 bases and J gave up 2 bases, with 10 bases separating them. The CDR3 is CASSLSREPYEQYF. The CDR3 coding sequence is TGTGCCAGCAGCTTATCCAGGGAACCCTACGAGCAGTACTTC.

The genes are TRBV30 and TRBJ1-2; D uncertain. The CDR3 runs 13 residues. V lost 1 base, J lost 6 bases, and 12 bases lay in between. Per germline, CDR1 GTSNPN and CDR2 SVGIG (reference sequence). CDR3 amino acids: CAWSASAIDGYTF. Written as DNA, the CDR3 is TGTGCCTGGAGTGCGAGCGCGATCGATGGCTACACCTTC. The variable domain in full, with the rest retrieved from reference TRBV30 and TRBJ1-2, is SQTIHQWPATLVQPVGSPLSLECTVEGTSNPNLYWYRQAAGRGLQLLFYSVGIGQISSEVPQNLSASRPQDRQFILSSKKLLLSDSGFYLCAWSASAIDGYTFGSGTRLTVV.

The chain is built from TRBV18 and TRBJ1-2; 9 nucleotides agree with TRBD1. Germline V lookup: CDR1 KGHSH, CDR2 LQKENI. The CDR3 totals 13 residues. The ends lost 1 base at V and 8 bases at J; junction bases unmatched: 2. CDR3 protein: CASSPRTGEGYTF. CDR3 DNA sequence: TGTGCCAGCTCACCACGGACAGGGGAAGGCTACACCTTC.

The chain links TRBV7-8 to TRBJ2-7; a possible D gene is TRBD2 (6 bases). Germline V lookup: CDR1 SGHVS, CDR2 FQNEAQ. The CDR3 contains 12 residues. V lost 5 bases, J lost 2 bases, and 7 bases lay in between. In DNA form, the CDR3 reads TGTGCCAGCAGCCGGGAGACCTACGAGCAGTACTTC. This codes for CASSRETYEQYF.

The chain carries TRBV28 and TRBJ2-7, with 14 bases identical to TRBD2. Trimming removed 2 bases from V and 4 bases from J; junction bases left unmatched: 7. Per the germline V gene, CDR1 is MDHEN and CDR2 is SYDVKM. The CDR3 loop spans 17 amino acids. CDR3 sequence: CASSLGTSGSFFYEQYF. In nucleotides, the CDR3 is TGTGCCAGCAGTTTAGGGACTAGCGGGAGTTTTTTTTACGAGCAGTACTTC.

The J gene is TRBJ1-5, the V gene TRBV3-1 (or the pseudogene TRBV3-2); TRBD1 is a possible D gene (5 bases). The CDR3 is 15 amino acids. The V and J ends lost 5 bases and 2 bases respectively, with 13 bases between them. The germline V gene encodes CDR1 LGHDT and CDR2 YNNKEL (reference sequence). The CDR3 nucleotides are TGTGCCAGCAGCGGGGGGGGATCACGCAATCAGCCCCAGCATTTT. It translates to CASSGGGSRNQPQHF.

The rearrangement links TRBV20-1 to TRBJ2-5, with 12 positions matching TRBD2. The CDR3 is made up of 17 amino acids. Germline CDR1 DFQATT, CDR2 SNEGSKA (reference sequence). V gave up 3 bases and J gave up 5 bases; unmatched junction bases: 13. For the CDR3, the DNA is TGCAGTGCTAGTTGGACAGGACTAGCGGGAATGTTGGAGACCCAGTACTTC. Translation gives CSASWTGLAGMLETQYF.

Concerning this clone itself: At one end the junction does not follow the germline gene, possibly because of a read error. CDR3 nucleotides: TGTGCTAGCAGCCCCGGGACGGCGGGGGGGGCCAACGTCCTGACTTTC. It is translated as CASSPGTAGGANVLTF. This rearrangement joins TRBV7-7 to TRBJ2-6, with D possibly TRBD2 on 6 matching bases. CDR3 length: 16 residues. CDR1 and CDR2 (germline): SSHAT, FNYEAQ (reference sequence).

The chain employs TRBV10-3 and TRBJ2-1; 10 positions match TRBD1. The CDR3 has 15 amino acids. Trimming took 4 bases from V and 5 from J; bases not matched to a gene: 5. The germline V gene has CDR1 ENHRY and CDR2 SYGVKD. The CDR3 region has the DNA TGTGCCATCAGTGCGTGGGACAGGGGAAACAATGAGCAGTTCTTC. Translating gives CAISAWDRGNNEQFF.

The count of this clone is one. This chain uses TRBV7-6 with TRBJ1-1; tentatively, D is TRBD1 (6 bases). Germline loops: CDR1 SGHVS, CDR2 FNYEAQ. The germline V and J ends were trimmed by 0 bases and 1 base, with 9 bases remaining between them. The CDR3 is made up of 15 amino acids. CDR3 DNA: TGTGCCAGCAGCTTAGCGGGACACCCGAACACTGAAGCTTTCTTT. This gives the protein CASSLAGHPNTEAFF.

This clone was found a few times. The V and J genes are TRBV6-4 and TRBJ1-5, with 7 bases that match TRBD1. The V and J ends lost 5 bases and 4 bases, in that order; junction bases with no gene match: 5. The length of the CDR3 is 14 residues. Germline assignment: CDR1 MRHNA and CDR2 SNTAGT. The DNA for the CDR3 is TGTGCCAGCAGTCCTACAGGGGCGAATCAGCCCCAGCATTTT. Translation gives CASSPTGANQPQHF.

This chain uses TRBV2 with TRBJ2-7; TRBD2 aligns across 13 bases. The CDR3 runs to 14 residues. V shed 8 bases, J shed 2 bases, and the junction held 3 bases outside the gene matches. Germline V gives CDR1 SNHLY, CDR2 FYNNEI. CDR3 protein: CASSGTSGTYEQYF. The DNA of the CDR3 is TGTGCCAGCTCCGGGACTAGCGGGACCTACGAGCAGTACTTC.

The DNA for the CDR3 is TGTGCCAGCACAACAGTCTACGGCACCGGGGAGCTGTTTTTT. As protein: CASTTVYGTGELFF. The chain couples TRBV11-2 to TRBJ2-2; D uncertain. The CDR3 totals 14 residues. V dropped 7 bases and J dropped 4 bases, with 13 bases sitting between them. The germline CDR1 and CDR2 sequences are SGHAT and FQNNGV.

The chain links TRBV6-2 or TRBV6-3 to TRBJ2-3, with D perhaps TRBD2 (6 bases). The CDR3 spans 11 residues. Germline loops: CDR1 MNHEY, CDR2 SVGEGT. CDR3 sequence reads: CASGPLDTQYF. Written as DNA, the CDR3 is TGTGCTAGCGGCCCCCTAGATACGCAGTATTTT.

This clone was observed once. This chain joins TRBV9 and TRBJ2-2; 9 bases match TRBD2. This CDR3 has 17 residues. V lost 0 bases, J lost 6 bases, and 9 bases stayed unmatched. CDR1 and CDR2 (germline): SGDLS, YYNGEE. The CDR3 coding sequence is TGTGCCAGCAGCGTAGACGGTGCGGGAGGGCCAGCCGGGGAGCTGTTTTTT. It translates to CASSVDGAGGPAGELFF.